This entry lists 27 T cell receptor beta chains sequenced from one sample in a study of CD8+CD57+ T cells in acquired aplastic anemia. TCR beta VDJ combinations and CDR3 sequences were profiled from genomic DNA. From the reads, TCRdb called clonotypes with MiXCR, one entry per CDR3 protein. Here the sample spans about 270,000 distinct CDR3 sequences, around 60% being singletons. The specimen was sorted CD4+, CD8+, or CD8+CD57+ T cells (not recorded which) from PBMCs. These receptors were taken from a human donor with severe aplastic anemia or a healthy control (not recorded which).

This chain connects TRBV20-1 to TRBJ1-1; D call uncertain. Trimming took 6 bases from V and 7 from J, leaving 9 bases between them. CDR3 length: 10 amino acids. The germline V gene has CDR1 DFQATT and CDR2 SNEGSKA (reference sequence). Here the CDR3 reads CSARTYEAFF. The CDR3 DNA sequence: TGCAGTGCGAGGACCTATGAAGCTTTCTTT.

This clonotype was detected only a few times. This rearrangement joins TRBV14 to TRBJ2-5; D not resolved. The CDR3 runs 12 residues. Trimming removed 3 bases at V and 4 bases at J, with 6 bases between. The V gene's germline CDR1 is SGHDN and CDR2 FVKESK. In DNA form, the CDR3 reads TGTGCCAGCAGCCATGTTCTAGAGACCCAGTACTTC. Its translation: CASSHVLETQYF.

The chain combines TRBV29-1 with TRBJ2-5, with 7 bases identical to TRBD2. This CDR3 spans 13 amino acids. Trimming at V came to 4 bases and at J to 3 bases, leaving 5 bases not matched to a gene. CDR1 SQVTM and CDR2 ANQGSEA come from the germline V gene. As DNA, the CDR3 is TGCAGCGTTGGGGGAGGGGAAAAAGAGACCCAGTACTTC. Its translation is CSVGGGEKETQYF.

The rearrangement joins TRBV30 to TRBJ2-5; D gene uncertain. V shed 0 bases and J shed 3 bases, with 8 bases lying between them. In germline, CDR1 is GTSNPN, CDR2 SVGIG (reference sequence). The CDR3 spans 13 residues. The CDR3 sequence: CAWSVPWEETQYF. The DNA of the CDR3 is TGTGCCTGGAGTGTACCGTGGGAAGAGACCCAGTACTTC.

There are a few counts of this clonotype. This chain uses TRBV9 with TRBJ1-4, with D possibly being TRBD1 (5 bases). CDR1 is SGDLS and CDR2 is YYNGEE in the germline V gene. The CDR3 is made up of 13 amino acids. V lost 0 bases and J lost 13, with 13 bases in between. CDR3 sequence: CASSVDGRGGLFF. In DNA, the CDR3 is TGTGCCAGCAGCGTAGATGGGAGGGGAGGACTGTTTTTT.

V gene TRBV7-3 combines with J gene TRBJ2-5; TRBD1 agrees at 8 bases. The J segment lost 3 bases and the V segment lost 8 bases, leaving 5 bases of the junction unmatched. The germline V gene encodes CDR1 SGHTA and CDR2 FQGTGA. The CDR3 loop spans 13 amino acids. The CDR3 bases are TGTGCCAGCGCTCCAGGGGGCGAAGAGACCCAGTACTTC. It is translated as CASAPGGEETQYF.

This clonotype was counted only a few times. V usage is TRBV5-1 and J usage is TRBJ2-7; maybe TRBD2 (6 bases). V lost 0 bases and J lost 2, with 9 bases in between. CDR1 and CDR2 from the germline V gene are SGHRS and YFSETQ. The CDR3 spans 14 residues. CDR3: CASSLDAGPYEQYF. As DNA, the CDR3 is TGCGCCAGCAGCTTGGATGCGGGACCCTACGAGCAGTACTTC.

The chain links TRBV24-1 to TRBJ2-7; perhaps TRBD1 as D (6 bases). Germline CDR1 KGHDR, CDR2 SFDVKD. The V end lost 7 bases, the J end lost 6 bases, and 21 bases lay between the germline ends. The CDR3 consists of 15 residues. CDR3 sequence: CATREMGHRVAEQYF. CDR3 DNA: TGTGCCACCAGGGAGATGGGACATAGGGTGGCCGAGCAGTACTTC.

This clonotype was counted a few times. V usage is TRBV9 and J usage is TRBJ2-1; D is unresolved. Germline CDR1 reads SGDLS; CDR2 reads YYNGEE. V lost 1 base, J lost 4 bases, and 12 bases lay in between. The CDR3 contains 15 residues. The CDR3 coding sequence is TGTGCCAGCAGCGTAAGCGCGGCGACATACAATGAGCAGTTCTTC. It translates to CASSVSAATYNEQFF.

This clonotype has more than one count but fewer than ten. The rearrangement uses TRBV7-9 and TRBJ2-1; a possible D gene is TRBD1 (7 bases). The CDR3 is made up of 14 amino acids. Between the trimmed V and J ends, which lost 3 bases and 5 bases, there was a span of 11 bases. Germline CDR1 and CDR2: SEHNR and FQNEAQ (reference sequence). The chain's CDR3 is CASSLRDSNNEQFF. CDR3 sequence (DNA): TGTGCCAGCAGCTTGCGGGACAGTAACAATGAGCAGTTCTTC.

The J gene is TRBJ1-2, the V gene TRBV7-9; D might be TRBD1 (5 bases). The ends were cut back, 4 bases at V and 5 bases at J, with 11 bases in the middle. Germline lookup yields CDR1 SEHNR and CDR2 FQNEAQ (reference sequence). The CDR3 length is 13 residues. Here the CDR3 DNA reads TGTGCCAGCAGCTACTCGACAGTTTATGGCTACACCTTC. Translated: CASSYSTVYGYTF. Supplemented by reference TRBV7-9 and TRBJ1-2, the full variable domain reads DTGVSQNPRHKITKRGQNVTFRCDPISEHNRLYWYRQTLGQGPEFLTYFQNEAQLEKSRLLSDRFSAERPKGSFSTLEIQRTEQGDSAMYLCASSYSTVYGYTFGSGTRLTVV.

This chain uses TRBV7-2 with TRBJ2-5; a weak D match, TRBD2 (7 bases). Trimming removed 2 bases from V and 4 bases from J, with 14 bases in between. Germline loops: CDR1 SGHTA, CDR2 FQGNSA. The CDR3 extends over 15 amino acids. CDR3 nucleotides: TGTGCCAGCAGCTTAAAGGGGGGGCGGTCAGAGACCCAGTACTTC. Amino acid sequence: CASSLKGGRSETQYF.

As concerns this clonotype: Lacking the conserved final phenylalanine or tryptophan, this CDR3 likely reflects a read error. The DNA is left out, because the CDR3 cannot be placed on it with certainty; the CDR3 is given as TCRdb lists it. The V call is TRBV14, the J call TRBJ2-6. 8 amino acids form the CDR3, both terminal residues included. Germline CDR1 SGHDN, CDR2 FVKESK. The CDR3 reads CASSHAQT.

CDR3 in amino acids: CASSSWTGKNTEAFF. The CDR3 nucleotides read TGCGCCAGCAGCTCCTGGACAGGGAAGAACACTGAAGCTTTCTTT. The chain links TRBV5-1 to TRBJ1-1; 8 nucleotides align to TRBD1. V lost 3 bases to trimming and J lost 1 base; unmatched junction nucleotides: 5. This CDR3 has 15 residues. Germline V CDR1 and CDR2: SGHRS, YFSETQ.

The rearrangement uses TRBV29-1 and TRBJ2-3; the D is unclear. The CDR3 is made up of 11 amino acids. Germline loops: CDR1 SQVTM, CDR2 ANQGSEA. V lost 6 bases to trimming and J lost 4 bases, with 8 bases between them. The CDR3 sequence is CSVPIPDTQYF. The CDR3 nucleotides are TGCAGCGTCCCCATTCCAGATACGCAGTATTTT.

In its sample, this clonotype was seen a few times. The chain combines TRBV29-1 with TRBJ2-1; TRBD2 matches 9 bases. CDR1 is SQVTM, CDR2 ANQGSEA, per germline. This CDR3 spans 12 amino acids. V lost 6 bases, J lost 3 bases, and 0 bases stayed unmatched. The CDR3 here is CSVTSGYNEQFF. CDR3 nucleotide sequence: TGCAGCGTGACTAGCGGCTACAATGAGCAGTTCTTC.

The chain recombines TRBV7-9 with TRBJ2-7, with a weak D call TRBD2 (5 bases). V gave up 4 bases and J gave up 3 bases, with 7 bases separating them. The CDR3 sequence is 12 residues long. Germline V gene sequence: CDR1 SEHNR, CDR2 FQNEAQ (reference sequence). The CDR3 is CASSSAGYEQYF. CDR3 in DNA: TGTGCCAGCAGCTCCGCGGGCTACGAGCAGTACTTC.

In this sample, this clonotype turned up many times. V gene TRBV5-1 combines with J gene TRBJ2-2; D is unclear. The CDR3 extends over 15 amino acids. Germline V gene lookup returns CDR1 SGHRS and CDR2 YFSETQ. The V end was cut by 0 bases, the J end by 4 bases, with 10 bases between. CDR3 in DNA: TGCGCCAGCAGCTTGGATACTTGGGGCACCGGGGAGCTGTTTTTT. This gives the protein CASSLDTWGTGELFF.

This clonotype has ten or more counts. The CDR3 DNA is TGTGCCAGCAGCCCTGGGGGGGACCCCGGGGCCAACGTCCTGACTTTC. This translates into CASSPGGDPGANVLTF. The chain joins TRBV7-2 to TRBJ2-6; 7 bases align to TRBD2. Germline V gene sequence: CDR1 SGHTA, CDR2 FQGNSA. This CDR3 has 16 amino acids. The J segment lost 4 bases and the V segment lost 5 bases, leaving 8 bases of the junction unmatched.

The chain couples TRBV20-1 to TRBJ2-7; either TRBD1 or TRBD2 may supply D (5 bases each). This CDR3 comprises 10 residues. Germline assignment: CDR1 DFQATT and CDR2 SNEGSKA (reference sequence). The CDR3 coding sequence is TGCAGCGGGACCGCCCGCGAGCAGTACTTC. This encodes CSGTAREQYF.

The V gene is TRBV29-1, the J gene TRBJ1-2, with TRBD1 matching over 8 bases. This CDR3 is built from 15 residues. Trimming took 6 bases from V and 8 from J; bases not matched to a gene: 17. In germline, CDR1 is SQVTM, CDR2 ANQGSEA. As DNA, the CDR3 is TGCAGCGTCAGGACAGGGTTTCCCCATTCGTCGGGCTACACCTTC. It translates to CSVRTGFPHSSGYTF.

The CDR3: CSAGSWAGGVTEAFF. The CDR3 nucleotides are TGCAGTGCTGGATCGTGGGCAGGTGGGGTCACTGAAGCTTTCTTT. The rearrangement joins TRBV20-1 to TRBJ1-1; no firm D call. The germline V gene encodes CDR1 DFQATT and CDR2 SNEGSKA (reference sequence). Trimming left V 5 bases short and J 4 bases short, with 20 bases between. This CDR3 is 15 amino acids long.

V and J are TRBV20-1 and TRBJ2-3, with unresolved D. Germline V gene lookup returns CDR1 DFQATT and CDR2 SNEGSKA (reference sequence). The CDR3 has 10 residues. The V end lost 5 bases, the J end lost 3 bases, and 3 bases lay between the germline ends. The CDR3 sequence is CSAGTDTQYF. CDR3 nucleotides: TGCAGTGCTGGGACAGATACGCAGTATTTT.

This clonotype was counted a single time. The V call is TRBV5-1, the J call TRBJ1-6; TRBD1 matches 9 bases. The CDR3 extends over 14 amino acids. Germline V gene sequence: CDR1 SGHRS, CDR2 YFSETQ. J was trimmed by 10 bases and V by 4 bases; bases with no gene match: 6. DNA for the CDR3: TGCGCCAGCAGCCGGGACAGGGAGGGATCACCCCTCCACTTT. Translated, it gives CASSRDREGSPLHF.

Comment on this clonotype: The junction shows a germline mismatch at one end, possibly a read error. The rearrangement joins TRBV24-1 to TRBJ2-1; no reliable D call. This CDR3 is 13 amino acids long. CDR1 is KGHDR, CDR2 SFDVKD, per germline. The CDR3 loop is CATSDLHYSEQFF. The CDR3 nucleotides read TGTGCCACCAGTGATCTGCACTACAGTGAGCAGTTCTTC.

This chain connects TRBV24-1 to TRBJ2-3; 8 nucleotides match TRBD2. Germline CDR1 and CDR2: KGHDR and SFDVKD. CDR3 length: 19 amino acids. V shed 1 base, J shed 9 bases, and the junction held 20 bases outside the gene matches. CDR3 nucleotide sequence: TGTGCCACCAGTGATTTAAGAGACGTTTCGGGACTAGACATAGGGACGCAGTATTTT. Translating it yields CATSDLRDVSGLDIGTQYF.

On this clonotype: The junction does not match germline at one end; this may be a read error. This sequence joins TRBV24-1 and TRBJ2-1; possibly TRBD1 for D (6 bases). The germline gives CDR1 KGHDR, CDR2 SFDVKD. This CDR3 comprises 14 residues. CDR3 protein: CATGEYGQYTEQFF. The DNA for the CDR3 is TGTGCCACCGGTGAATATGGACAGTACACTGAGCAGTTCTTC.